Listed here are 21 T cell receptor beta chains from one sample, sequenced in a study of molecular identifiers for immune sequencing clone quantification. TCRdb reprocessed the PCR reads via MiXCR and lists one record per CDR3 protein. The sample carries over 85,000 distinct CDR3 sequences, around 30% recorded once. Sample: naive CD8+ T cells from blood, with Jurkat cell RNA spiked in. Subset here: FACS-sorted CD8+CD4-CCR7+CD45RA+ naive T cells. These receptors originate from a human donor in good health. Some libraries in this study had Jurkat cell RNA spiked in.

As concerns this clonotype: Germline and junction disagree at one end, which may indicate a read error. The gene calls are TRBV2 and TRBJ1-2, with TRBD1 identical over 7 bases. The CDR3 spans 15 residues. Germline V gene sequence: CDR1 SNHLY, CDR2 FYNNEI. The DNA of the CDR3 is TGTGCCAGCAGCGAACTGAAAACAGGGGTCTATGGCTACATCTTC. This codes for CASSELKTGVYGYIF.

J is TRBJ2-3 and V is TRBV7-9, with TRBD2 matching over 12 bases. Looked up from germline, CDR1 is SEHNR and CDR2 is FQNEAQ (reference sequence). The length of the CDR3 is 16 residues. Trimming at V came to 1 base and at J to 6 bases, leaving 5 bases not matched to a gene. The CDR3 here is CASSLGLAGVGDTQYF. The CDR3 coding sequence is TGTGCCAGCAGCTTAGGACTAGCGGGAGTAGGCGATACGCAGTATTTT.

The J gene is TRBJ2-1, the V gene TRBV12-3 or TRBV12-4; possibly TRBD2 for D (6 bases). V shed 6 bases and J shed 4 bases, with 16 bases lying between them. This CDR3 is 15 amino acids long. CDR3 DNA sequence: TGTGCCAGCAGATTGGGGGGAGGACTGTACAATGAGCAGTTCTTC. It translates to CASRLGGGLYNEQFF.

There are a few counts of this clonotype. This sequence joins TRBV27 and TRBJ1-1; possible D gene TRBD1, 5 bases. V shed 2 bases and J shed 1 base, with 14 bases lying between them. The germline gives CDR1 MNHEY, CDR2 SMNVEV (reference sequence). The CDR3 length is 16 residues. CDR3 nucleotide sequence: TGTGCCAGCAGTTTAATCGCCGGGGGATCGAACACTGAAGCTTTCTTT. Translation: CASSLIAGGSNTEAFF.

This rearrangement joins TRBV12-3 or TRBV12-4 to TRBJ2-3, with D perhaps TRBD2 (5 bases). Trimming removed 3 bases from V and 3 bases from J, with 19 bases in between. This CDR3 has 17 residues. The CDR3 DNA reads TGTGCCAGCAGTTTCCTGGTGGGGAGAAGGCGGACAGATACGCAGTATTTT. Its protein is CASSFLVGRRRTDTQYF.

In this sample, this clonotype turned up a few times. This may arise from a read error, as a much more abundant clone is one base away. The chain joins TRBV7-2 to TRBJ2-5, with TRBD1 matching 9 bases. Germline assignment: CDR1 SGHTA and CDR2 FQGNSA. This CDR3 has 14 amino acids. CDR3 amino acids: CASSLTGGGEPQYF. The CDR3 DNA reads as TGTGCCAGCAGCCTGACAGGGGGAGGAGAGCCCCAGTACTTC. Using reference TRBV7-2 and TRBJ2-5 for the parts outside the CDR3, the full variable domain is GAGVSQSPSNKVTEKGKDVELRCDPISGHTALYWYRQSLGQGLEFLIYFQGNSAPDKSGLPSDRFSAERTGGSVSTLTIQRTQQEDSAVYLCASSLTGGGEPQYFGPGTRLLVL.

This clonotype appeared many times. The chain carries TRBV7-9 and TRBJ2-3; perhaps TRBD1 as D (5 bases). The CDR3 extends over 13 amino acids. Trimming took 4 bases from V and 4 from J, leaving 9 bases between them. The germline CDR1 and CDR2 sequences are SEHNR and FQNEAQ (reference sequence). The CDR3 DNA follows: TGTGCCAGCAGCTGGGGCTCCTCAGATACGCAGTATTTT. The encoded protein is CASSWGSSDTQYF.

The CDR3 DNA reads as TGCAGTGCTGCCCCTGTCGGGACAGGGATCCACGAGCAGTACTTC. This encodes CSAAPVGTGIHEQYF. The rearrangement uses TRBV20-1 and TRBJ2-7, with 9 bases aligning to TRBD1. After removal of 5 bases from V and 5 bases from J, the junction contained 13 bases not matched to a gene. Germline CDR1 and CDR2: DFQATT and SNEGSKA (reference sequence). The CDR3 runs 15 residues.

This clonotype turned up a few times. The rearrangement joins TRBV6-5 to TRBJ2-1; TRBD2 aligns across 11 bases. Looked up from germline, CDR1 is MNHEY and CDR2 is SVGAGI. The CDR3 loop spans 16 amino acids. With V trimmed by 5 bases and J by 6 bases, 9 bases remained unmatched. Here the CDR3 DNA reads TGTGCCAGCAGTAGAGGGACCGGGACTAGCGGCAATGAGCAGTTCTTC. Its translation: CASSRGTGTSGNEQFF.

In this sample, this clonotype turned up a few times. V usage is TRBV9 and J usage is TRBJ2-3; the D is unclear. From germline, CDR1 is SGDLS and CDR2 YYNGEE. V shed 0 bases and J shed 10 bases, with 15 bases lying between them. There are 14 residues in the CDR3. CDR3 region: CASSVGSLEIAQYF. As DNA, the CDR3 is TGTGCCAGCAGCGTAGGCTCCCTGGAGATTGCGCAGTATTTT.

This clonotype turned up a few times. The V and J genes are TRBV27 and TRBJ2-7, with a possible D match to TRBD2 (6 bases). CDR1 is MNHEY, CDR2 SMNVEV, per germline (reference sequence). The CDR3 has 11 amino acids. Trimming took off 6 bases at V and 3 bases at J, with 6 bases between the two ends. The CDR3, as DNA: TGTGCCAGCAGGCGGGGCTACGAGCAGTACTTC. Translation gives CASRRGYEQYF.

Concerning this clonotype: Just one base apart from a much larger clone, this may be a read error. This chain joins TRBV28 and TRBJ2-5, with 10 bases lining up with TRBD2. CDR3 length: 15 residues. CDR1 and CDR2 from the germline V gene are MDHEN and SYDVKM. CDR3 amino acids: CASSLSGRAPETRYF. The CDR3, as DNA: TGTGCCAGCAGTCTGAGCGGGAGGGCCCCAGAGACCCGGTACTTC.

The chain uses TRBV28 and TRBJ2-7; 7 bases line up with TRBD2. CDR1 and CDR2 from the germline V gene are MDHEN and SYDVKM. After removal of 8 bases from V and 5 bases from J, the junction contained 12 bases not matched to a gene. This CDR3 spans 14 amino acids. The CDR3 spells CASGGRASPNEQYF. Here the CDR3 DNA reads TGTGCCAGCGGGGGGAGGGCTAGCCCTAACGAGCAGTACTTC.

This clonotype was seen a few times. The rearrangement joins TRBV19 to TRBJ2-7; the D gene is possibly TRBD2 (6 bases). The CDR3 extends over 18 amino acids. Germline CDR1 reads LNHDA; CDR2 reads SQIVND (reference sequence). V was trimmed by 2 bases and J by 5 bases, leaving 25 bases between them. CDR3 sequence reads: CASSIIPGSAGRIDEQYF. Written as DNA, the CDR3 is TGTGCCAGTAGTATAATACCAGGGTCTGCCGGGAGAATTGACGAGCAGTACTTC.

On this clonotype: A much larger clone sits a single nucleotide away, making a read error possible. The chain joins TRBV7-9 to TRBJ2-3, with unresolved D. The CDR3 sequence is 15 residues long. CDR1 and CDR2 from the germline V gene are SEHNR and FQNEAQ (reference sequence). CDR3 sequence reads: CASSPQYASADMQYF. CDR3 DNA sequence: TGTGCCAGCAGCCCCCAATATGCTAGTGCAGATATGCAGTATTTT.

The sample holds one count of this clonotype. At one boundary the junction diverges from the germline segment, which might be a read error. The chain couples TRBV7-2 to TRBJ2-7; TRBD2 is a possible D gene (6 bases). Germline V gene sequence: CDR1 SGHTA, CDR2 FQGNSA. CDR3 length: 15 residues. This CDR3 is CASSWGVSSSCEQYF. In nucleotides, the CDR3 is TGTGCCAGCAGCTGGGGGGTTTCAAGCTCCTGCGAGCAGTACTTC.

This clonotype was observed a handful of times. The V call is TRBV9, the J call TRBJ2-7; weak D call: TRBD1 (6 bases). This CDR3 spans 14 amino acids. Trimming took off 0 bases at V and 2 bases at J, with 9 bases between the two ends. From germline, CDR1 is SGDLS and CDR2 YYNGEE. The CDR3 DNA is TGTGCCAGCAGCGTAGCCCAGGGGACCTACGAGCAGTACTTC. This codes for CASSVAQGTYEQYF.

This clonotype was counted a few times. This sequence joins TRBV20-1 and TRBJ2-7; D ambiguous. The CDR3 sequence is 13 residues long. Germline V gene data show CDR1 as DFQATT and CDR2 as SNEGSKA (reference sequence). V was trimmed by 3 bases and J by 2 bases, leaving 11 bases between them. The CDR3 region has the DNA TGCAGTGCTAGGCTTGCACTTACCTACGAGCAGTACTTC. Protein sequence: CSARLALTYEQYF.

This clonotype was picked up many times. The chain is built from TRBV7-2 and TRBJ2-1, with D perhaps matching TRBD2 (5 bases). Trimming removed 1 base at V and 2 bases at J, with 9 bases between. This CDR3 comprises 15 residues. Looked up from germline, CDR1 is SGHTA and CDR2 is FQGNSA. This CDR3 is CASSLVSVPYNEQFF. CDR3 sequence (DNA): TGTGCCAGCAGCTTAGTTAGCGTCCCCTACAATGAGCAGTTCTTC.

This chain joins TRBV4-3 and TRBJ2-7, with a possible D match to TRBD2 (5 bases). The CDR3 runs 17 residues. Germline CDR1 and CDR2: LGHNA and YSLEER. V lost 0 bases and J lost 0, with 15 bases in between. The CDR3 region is CASSQEFPPGYSYEQYF. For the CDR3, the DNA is TGCGCCAGCAGCCAAGAATTTCCACCGGGATACTCCTACGAGCAGTACTTC.

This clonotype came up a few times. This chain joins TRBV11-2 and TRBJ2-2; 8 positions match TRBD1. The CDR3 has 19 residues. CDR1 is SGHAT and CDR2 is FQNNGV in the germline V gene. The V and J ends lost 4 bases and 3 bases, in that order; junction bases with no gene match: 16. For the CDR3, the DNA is TGTGCCAGCAGCTCCCATCAATCCGACAGGGGTTCCCACACCGGGGAGCTGTTTTTT. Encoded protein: CASSSHQSDRGSHTGELFF.